This T cell receptor (beta chain) was identified during a study of identical twins. Regarding the study as a whole: Abundant cord blood beta clonotypes carried fewer insertions; memory repertoires showed none.

A universal primer site was incorporated via template switching, and the cDNA contained unique molecular identifiers. TCRdb re-derived calls from the 5' RACE reads in MiXCR, one entry per CDR3 protein. This sample has about 470,000 distinct CDR3 sequences, with more than 20% found just once. V was cut by 1 base and J by 1 base, with 11 bases left in between. Per the germline V gene, CDR1 is SEHNR and CDR2 is FQNEAQ (reference sequence). This CDR3 has 15 residues. This clonotype was counted a few times. Its antigen is not known. The sample also formed part of further work on T cells expressing NK-cell markers.

What was sequenced was CD4+ T cells sorted from blood. V usage is TRBV7-9 and J usage is TRBJ2-7; TRBD1 might be the D (6 bases). The TCR was taken from a woman aged 18-29 years in good health. The CDR3 nucleotides read TGTGCCAGCAGCTTAGTTCAGGGGACGTCCTACGAGCAGTACTTC. As protein: CASSLVQGTSYEQYF.